Listed below are T cell receptor beta chains from one sample, sequenced in a study of siplizumab effects on memory and regulatory T cells. Generated by immunoSEQ multiplex PCR, the TCRdb table keeps only in-frame clones and is missing some. The sample lists about 120,000 clones; approximately 94% were seen once. What was sequenced was non-Treg CD4+ T cells sorted from blood. The receptors stem from a human donor in good health. Each CDR3 is given with its conserved first and last residue. A D gene is named only where the DNA matches it firmly. Where a row states a size, it is once, few, many or the class of an expanded clone; other rows omit it.

d_gene: .; abundance: .; v_gene: TRBV10-3; j_gene: TRBJ2-7; CDR3aa: CAISERTRTYEQYF; CDR3nt: TGTGCCATCAGTGAAAGGACACGTACCTACGAGCAGTACTTC
d_gene: .; abundance: .; v_gene: TRBV10-2; j_gene: TRBJ2-2; CDR3aa: CASRTGWTGELFF; CDR3nt: TGCGCCAGCAGAACAGGGTGGACCGGGGAGCTGTTTTTT
d_gene: .; abundance: .; v_gene: TRBV4-1; j_gene: TRBJ2-1; CDR3aa: CASSQDPYNEQFF; CDR3nt: TGCGCCAGCAGCCAAGATCCCTACAATGAGCAGTTCTTC
d_gene: .; abundance: .; v_gene: TRBV5-1; j_gene: TRBJ1-2; CDR3aa: CASSLVGGIDLNYGYTF; CDR3nt: TGCGCCAGCAGCTTGGTGGGAGGAATCGACCTTAACTATGGCTACACCTTC
d_gene: .; abundance: .; v_gene: TRBV5-1; j_gene: TRBJ2-7; CDR3aa: CASSLVGGPRSSYEQYF; CDR3nt: TGCGCCAGCAGCTTGGTGGGGGGACCGAGGAGCTCCTACGAGCAGTACTTC
d_gene: TRBD2; abundance: .; v_gene: TRBV6-5; j_gene: TRBJ2-7; CDR3aa: CASSSSLAVIYEQYF; CDR3nt: TGTGCCAGCAGTTCCTCCCTAGCGGTAATCTACGAGCAGTACTTC
d_gene: .; abundance: .; v_gene: TRBV5-1; j_gene: TRBJ1-2; CDR3aa: CASSLFDSNYGYTF; CDR3nt: TGCGCCAGCAGCTTGTTCGACAGTAACTATGGCTACACCTTC
d_gene: .; abundance: .; v_gene: TRBV7-9; j_gene: TRBJ2-2; CDR3aa: CASSQSTGELFF; CDR3nt: TGTGCCAGCAGCCAAAGCACCGGGGAGCTGTTTTTT
d_gene: TRBD2; abundance: .; v_gene: TRBV11-2; j_gene: TRBJ2-5; CDR3aa: CASSSLRAGDFGTQYF; CDR3nt: TGTGCCAGCAGCTCCCTCCGAGCGGGAGACTTCGGGACCCAGTACTTC
d_gene: .; abundance: few; v_gene: TRBV19; j_gene: TRBJ1-5; CDR3aa: CASRQTGGNQPQHF; CDR3nt: TGTGCCAGTAGGCAGACTGGGGGCAATCAGCCCCAGCATTTT
d_gene: .; abundance: once; v_gene: TRBV7-2; j_gene: TRBJ2-5; CDR3aa: CASRNRASETQYF; CDR3nt: TGTGCCAGCAGGAATAGAGCGTCGGAGACCCAGTACTTC
d_gene: .; abundance: .; v_gene: TRBV28; j_gene: TRBJ2-7; CDR3aa: CASRPRRITYEQYF; CDR3nt: TGTGCCAGCAGACCCCGACGGATAACCTACGAGCAGTACTTC
d_gene: TRBD1; abundance: .; v_gene: TRBV18; j_gene: TRBJ2-5; CDR3aa: CASSPTGGETQYF; CDR3nt: TGTGCCAGCTCACCGACAGGGGGAGAGACCCAGTACTTC
d_gene: .; abundance: few; v_gene: TRBV7-7; j_gene: TRBJ2-3; CDR3aa: CASSATGTDTQYF; CDR3nt: TGTGCCAGCAGCGCCACAGGGACAGATACGCAGTATTTT
d_gene: .; abundance: .; v_gene: TRBV5-1; j_gene: TRBJ2-6; CDR3aa: CASSLDSWANVLTF; CDR3nt: TGCGCCAGCAGCTTGGACTCTTGGGCCAACGTCCTGACTTTC
d_gene: .; abundance: .; v_gene: TRBV5-1; j_gene: TRBJ2-1; CDR3aa: CASSYRPGPYYNEQFF; CDR3nt: TGCGCCAGCAGTTATAGACCGGGACCTTACTACAATGAGCAGTTCTTC
d_gene: TRBD1; abundance: .; v_gene: TRBV6-5; j_gene: TRBJ2-7; CDR3aa: CASSYLGQSYEQYF; CDR3nt: TGTGCCAGCAGTTACTTGGGACAGTCCTACGAGCAGTACTTC
d_gene: .; abundance: .; v_gene: TRBV5-1; j_gene: TRBJ2-1; CDR3aa: CASSPVRGRSYNEQFF; CDR3nt: TGCGCCAGCAGCCCAGTCCGGGGCCGCTCCTACAATGAGCAGTTCTTC
d_gene: .; abundance: .; v_gene: TRBV2; j_gene: TRBJ1-1; CDR3aa: CASRFNTEAFF; CDR3nt: TGTGCCAGCAGGTTTAACACTGAAGCTTTCTTT
d_gene: TRBD1; abundance: .; v_gene: TRBV7-9; j_gene: TRBJ1-1; CDR3aa: CASSLQGAAADTEAFF; CDR3nt: TGTGCCAGCAGCTTGCAGGGGGCCGCGGCGGACACTGAAGCTTTCTTT
d_gene: .; abundance: once; v_gene: TRBV5-6; j_gene: TRBJ2-1; CDR3aa: CASSLGGRGSYNEQFF; CDR3nt: TGTGCCAGCAGCTTGGGGGGCAGAGGCTCCTACAATGAGCAGTTCTTC
d_gene: .; abundance: .; v_gene: TRBV18; j_gene: TRBJ2-1; CDR3aa: CASSTQGTNEQFF; CDR3nt: TGTGCCAGCTCAACCCAGGGGACCAATGAGCAGTTCTTC
d_gene: .; abundance: .; v_gene: TRBV7-8; j_gene: TRBJ2-6; CDR3aa: CASSPGTGNGANVLTF; CDR3nt: TGTGCCAGCAGTCCAGGAACAGGGAATGGGGCCAACGTCCTGACTTTC
d_gene: TRBD1; abundance: .; v_gene: TRBV10-1; j_gene: TRBJ1-5; CDR3aa: CASSESITGQGAGNQPQHF; CDR3nt: TGCGCCAGCAGTGAGTCGATTACAGGACAGGGGGCGGGAAATCAGCCCCAGCATTTT
d_gene: .; abundance: .; v_gene: TRBV6-5; j_gene: TRBJ1-3; CDR3aa: CASSTRNTIYF; CDR3nt: TGTGCCAGCAGCACCAGAAACACCATATATTTT
d_gene: .; abundance: .; v_gene: TRBV29-1; j_gene: TRBJ2-1; CDR3aa: CSSAGGPDEQFF; CDR3nt: TGCAGCTCAGCAGGAGGGCCGGATGAGCAGTTCTTC
d_gene: .; abundance: .; v_gene: TRBV19; j_gene: TRBJ1-5; CDR3aa: CASSNRENQPQHF; CDR3nt: TGTGCCAGTAGTAACAGGGAGAATCAGCCCCAGCATTTT
d_gene: TRBD1; abundance: .; v_gene: TRBV27; j_gene: TRBJ1-2; CDR3aa: CASRLGTGLGYTF; CDR3nt: TGTGCCAGCAGGCTTGGGACAGGGCTCGGCTACACCTTC
d_gene: .; abundance: .; v_gene: TRBV7-3; j_gene: TRBJ1-1; CDR3aa: CASRVLGNTEAFF; CDR3nt: TGTGCCAGCCGGGTCTTGGGGAACACTGAAGCTTTCTTT
d_gene: .; abundance: few; v_gene: TRBV5-4; j_gene: TRBJ2-1; CDR3aa: CASSTGLNNEQFF; CDR3nt: TGTGCCAGCAGCACGGGACTTAACAATGAGCAGTTCTTC
d_gene: .; abundance: .; v_gene: TRBV5-1; j_gene: TRBJ1-1; CDR3aa: CASSLGGKGTEAFF; CDR3nt: TGCGCCAGCAGCTTGGGAGGTAAAGGGACTGAAGCTTTCTTT
d_gene: TRBD2; abundance: .; v_gene: TRBV15; j_gene: TRBJ2-2; CDR3aa: CATSREQRGTGELFF; CDR3nt: TGTGCCACCAGCAGAGAGCAGCGGGGGACCGGGGAGCTGTTTTTT
d_gene: .; abundance: once; v_gene: TRBV19; j_gene: TRBJ2-5; CDR3aa: CASRSFQGGKTQYF; CDR3nt: TGTGCCAGTAGGAGCTTCCAGGGAGGAAAGACCCAGTACTTC
d_gene: .; abundance: .; v_gene: TRBV10-3; j_gene: TRBJ2-7; CDR3aa: CAISESGRGGSYEQYF; CDR3nt: TGTGCCATCAGTGAGTCTGGCAGGGGAGGCTCCTACGAGCAGTACTTC
d_gene: TRBD1; abundance: .; v_gene: TRBV6-1; j_gene: TRBJ1-6; CDR3aa: CASRNTGVESPLHF; CDR3nt: TGTGCCAGCAGAAATACAGGGGTAGAATCACCCCTCCACTTT
d_gene: .; abundance: .; v_gene: TRBV7-9; j_gene: TRBJ1-1; CDR3aa: CASSLEGDTEAFF; CDR3nt: TGTGCCAGCAGCTTGGAAGGGGACACTGAAGCTTTCTTT
d_gene: .; abundance: .; v_gene: TRBV30; j_gene: TRBJ2-7; CDR3aa: CAWSVIPKPYEQYF; CDR3nt: TGTGCCTGGAGTGTAATCCCCAAGCCATACGAGCAGTACTTC
d_gene: TRBD1; abundance: .; v_gene: TRBV6-5; j_gene: TRBJ1-2; CDR3aa: CASSYHGQGVNYGYTF; CDR3nt: TGTGCCAGCAGTTACCACGGACAGGGGGTTAACTATGGCTACACCTTC
d_gene: TRBD1; abundance: .; v_gene: TRBV7-9; j_gene: TRBJ1-1; CDR3aa: CASSTGQGSTEAFF; CDR3nt: TGTGCCAGCAGCACCGGACAGGGGAGCACTGAAGCTTTCTTT
d_gene: .; abundance: .; v_gene: TRBV28; j_gene: TRBJ2-5; CDR3aa: CASTGGHQETQYF; CDR3nt: TGTGCCAGCACCGGGGGGCACCAAGAGACCCAGTACTTC
d_gene: .; abundance: .; v_gene: TRBV2; j_gene: TRBJ2-3; CDR3aa: CASSESGRVAQGPDTQYF; CDR3nt: TGTGCCAGCAGTGAATCAGGGCGAGTGGCTCAGGGGCCGGATACGCAGTATTTT